One and the same sample provided the 22 T cell receptor beta chains below, sequenced in a study of T cell changes during pregnancy in multiple sclerosis. Profiled with immunoSEQ multiplex PCR; TCRdb holds only in-frame clones, not every one. The data contain fewer than 90,000 clones, about 94% of them singletons. This sample comprised peripheral blood, obtained after pregnancy. The receptors come from a female donor in good health, enrolled as a control in a pregnancy study.

This rearrangement joins TRBV5-6 to TRBJ2-7, with D unclear. Germline values: CDR1 SGHDT, CDR2 YYEEEE. The CDR3 is 13 amino acids. Trimming pared 4 bases from V and 6 bases from J, leaving 14 bases between. CDR3 amino acids: CASSPGPVPEQYF. In DNA, the CDR3 is TGTGCCAGCAGCCCTGGGCCTGTCCCCGAGCAGTACTTC.

The chain joins TRBV5-4 to TRBJ2-1; TRBD2 aligns across 7 bases. Germline CDR1 is SGHNT and CDR2 is YYREEE (reference sequence). Losses at the gene ends were 2 bases for V and 1 base for J; bases not matched to a gene: 0. The CDR3 extends over 14 amino acids. CDR3 in DNA: TGTGCCAGCAGCTTAGCGGGGTCCTACAATGAGCAGTTCTTC. As protein: CASSLAGSYNEQFF.

V and J are TRBV20-1 and TRBJ2-5; TRBD2 matches at 8 bases. The CDR3 has 11 amino acids. The junction had 3 bases not matched to a gene; V was cut back by 3 bases and J by 9 bases. The germline CDR1 and CDR2 sequences are DFQATT and SNEGSKA (reference sequence). CDR3 nucleotide sequence: TGCAGTGCTAGTGGCGGGGGGTCCCAGTACTTC. Translating it yields CSASGGGSQYF.

This chain joins TRBV30 and TRBJ2-3; 11 nucleotides match TRBD1. Germline-derived CDR1 and CDR2 are GTSNPN and SVGIG (reference sequence). V lost 0 bases to trimming and J lost 4 bases; unmatched junction nucleotides: 0. This CDR3 contains 14 residues. CDR3 loop: CAWSVGQGADTQYF. DNA of the CDR3: TGTGCCTGGAGTGTGGGACAGGGGGCAGATACGCAGTATTTT.

V gene TRBV10-3 combines with J gene TRBJ2-7; 8 bases are shared with TRBD2. The V gene end was trimmed by 0 bases and the J gene end by 2 bases; junction bases not matched to a gene: 6. CDR1 ENHRY and CDR2 SYGVKD come from the germline V gene. The CDR3 contains 16 residues. The chain's CDR3 is CAISESNSGSTYEQYF. The DNA of the CDR3 is TGTGCCATCAGTGAGTCGAACAGCGGGAGTACCTACGAGCAGTACTTC.

The V gene is TRBV19, the J gene TRBJ2-6; no clear D. The V end was cut by 5 bases, the J end by 0 bases, with 8 bases between. The CDR3 is 15 amino acids. Germline V lookup: CDR1 LNHDA, CDR2 SQIVND (reference sequence). This CDR3 is CASSSTSSGANVLTF. CDR3 bases: TGTGCCAGTAGTTCCACATCCTCTGGGGCCAACGTCCTGACTTTC. Combining the CDR3 with reference TRBV19 and TRBJ2-6 gives the whole variable domain DGGITQSPKYLFRKEGQNVTLSCEQNLNHDAMYWYRQDPGQGLRLIYYSQIVNDFQKGDIAEGYSVSREKKESFPLTVTSAQKNPTAFYLCASSSTSSGANVLTFGAGSRLTVL.

The rearrangement uses TRBV29-1 and TRBJ2-1, with 7 bases lining up with TRBD1. The germline gives CDR1 SQVTM, CDR2 ANQGSEA. The CDR3 extends over 16 amino acids. J was trimmed by 0 bases and V by 2 bases; bases with no gene match: 7. The CDR3 is CSVELIQGVSYNEQFF. The CDR3 DNA reads TGCAGCGTTGAACTTATTCAGGGGGTCTCCTACAATGAGCAGTTCTTC.

The chain joins TRBV7-9 to TRBJ2-3; D unclear. CDR3 length equals 13 residues. Looked up from germline, CDR1 is SEHNR and CDR2 is FQNEAQ (reference sequence). With 2 bases removed from V and 6 bases from J, the gap between germline ends came to 9 bases. The DNA for the CDR3 is TGTGCCAGCAGCTTACTGCCGGTTGATACGCAGTATTTT. Translation: CASSLLPVDTQYF.

This chain's CDR3 is CSVEGFVLAGGPSGGDEQFF. Written as DNA, the CDR3 is TGCAGCGTTGAAGGGTTCGTACTAGCGGGAGGTCCGTCAGGGGGTGATGAGCAGTTCTTC. This chain uses TRBV29-1 with TRBJ2-1; 12 nucleotides agree with TRBD2. The J segment lost 8 bases and the V segment lost 1 base, leaving 21 bases of the junction unmatched. Looked up from germline, CDR1 is SQVTM and CDR2 is ANQGSEA. CDR3 length equals 20 residues.

The V and J genes are TRBV11-2 and TRBJ2-4; no reliable D call. The CDR3 runs to 13 residues. CDR1 SGHAT and CDR2 FQNNGV come from the germline V gene. Trimming removed 3 bases at V and 8 bases at J, with 11 bases between. CDR3 nucleotide sequence: TGTGCCAGCAGCTTTCGTATCAGTGACATTCAGTACTTC. This sequence encodes CASSFRISDIQYF.

The V call is TRBV5-1, the J call TRBJ2-3, with TRBD2 matching over 14 bases. CDR3 size: 20 residues. Germline V lookup: CDR1 SGHRS, CDR2 YFSETQ. The ends lost 4 bases at V and 0 bases at J; junction bases unmatched: 13. The CDR3 reads CASSPGTSGSYRGSTDTQYF. The CDR3 DNA reads TGCGCCAGCAGCCCGGGGACTAGCGGGAGCTATCGGGGTAGCACAGATACGCAGTATTTT.

The chain couples TRBV11-2 to TRBJ2-5, with 7 bases that match TRBD1. The J segment lost 6 bases and the V segment lost 5 bases, leaving 9 bases of the junction unmatched. Germline values: CDR1 SGHAT, CDR2 FQNNGV. The CDR3 spans 14 residues. CDR3: CASSLQRQGQTQYF. The CDR3 DNA sequence: TGTGCCAGCAGCCTCCAGCGACAGGGACAGACCCAGTACTTC.

V gene TRBV27 combines with J gene TRBJ1-5; D is unresolved. Trimming left V 4 bases short and J 2 bases short, with 21 bases between. This CDR3 has 18 amino acids. Germline-derived CDR1 and CDR2 are MNHEY and SMNVEV (reference sequence). Written as DNA, the CDR3 is TGTGCCAGCAGTTCGAGGGTTCGGCCCCCGTTCGGCAATCAGCCCCAGCATTTT. As protein: CASSSRVRPPFGNQPQHF.

The genes are TRBV4-2 and TRBJ1-5, with 9 bases matching TRBD1. The CDR3 extends over 15 amino acids. With 5 bases clipped from V and 4 bases from J, the junction kept 6 bases outside the gene matches. Germline CDR1 and CDR2: LGHNA and YNFKEQ. The CDR3 protein is CASSSLDRGNQPQHF. The CDR3 nucleotides read TGTGCCAGCAGCAGTCTGGACAGGGGAAATCAGCCCCAGCATTTT.

V and J are TRBV5-6 and TRBJ2-5; TRBD2 matches 9 bases. Trimming removed 4 bases from V and 1 base from J; junction bases left unmatched: 5. The CDR3 length is 15 residues. The germline CDR1 and CDR2 sequences are SGHDT and YYEEEE. The CDR3 region is CASSGGTSFQETQYF. In nucleotides, the CDR3 is TGTGCCAGCAGCGGGGGGACTAGCTTCCAAGAGACCCAGTACTTC.

The chain is built from TRBV6-5 and TRBJ2-5; 8 nucleotides align to TRBD1. The CDR3 totals 14 residues. V trimming: 2 bases; J trimming: 2 bases; junction bases outside the gene matches: 1. CDR1 is MNHEY, CDR2 SVGAGI, per germline. The CDR3 reads CASSYDRGQETQYF. DNA of the CDR3: TGTGCCAGCAGTTACGACAGGGGTCAAGAGACCCAGTACTTC.

The chain couples TRBV5-6 to TRBJ1-2, with D unresolved. Trimming cost V 3 bases and J 3 bases, with 21 bases left between them. CDR1 is SGHDT, CDR2 YYEEEE, per germline. This CDR3 has 17 residues. The CDR3 nucleotides are TGTGCCAGCAGCTCGTCAAGTGGCAGGCCGACCCACTATGGCTACACCTTC. Translation gives CASSSSSGRPTHYGYTF.

J is TRBJ1-4 and V is TRBV2; 10 bases align to TRBD1. The J segment lost 8 bases and the V segment lost 6 bases, leaving 6 bases of the junction unmatched. The CDR3 is 14 residues long. The V gene's germline CDR1 is SNHLY and CDR2 FYNNEI. CDR3 coding DNA: TGTGCCAGCAGACGGGACAGGGGAGAGGAAAAACTGTTTTTT. Its translation is CASRRDRGEEKLFF.

This clone was detected once. The V and J genes are TRBV5-1 and TRBJ1-2; TRBD1 matches 7 bases. After removal of 2 bases from V and 0 bases from J, the junction contained 13 bases not matched to a gene. The germline V gene has CDR1 SGHRS and CDR2 YFSETQ. The CDR3 sequence is 18 residues long. The CDR3 spells CASSFNGQALGANYGYTF. For the CDR3, the DNA is TGCGCCAGCAGCTTTAATGGACAGGCCTTGGGTGCTAACTATGGCTACACCTTC.

The J gene is TRBJ2-5, the V gene TRBV7-2; 7 bases fit TRBD2. V was clipped by 0 bases and J by 1 base; unmatched bases: 5. Germline V gives CDR1 SGHTA, CDR2 FQGNSA. The CDR3 length is 16 residues. CDR3 nucleotides: TGTGCCAGCAGCTTAGCGGCTAGCGGCCCCCAAGAGACCCAGTACTTC. Translated, it gives CASSLAASGPQETQYF.

V gene TRBV19 combines with J gene TRBJ2-3; D perhaps matches TRBD2 (5 bases). V lost 6 bases, J lost 6 bases, and 16 bases lay in between. The CDR3 runs to 14 residues. The germline V gene has CDR1 LNHDA and CDR2 SQIVND (reference sequence). The CDR3: CASRRGEGWDTQYF. As DNA, the CDR3 is TGTGCCAGTAGAAGAGGTGAGGGTTGGGATACGCAGTATTTT.

The CDR3 region has the DNA TGTGCCACCAGCAGAGTCCAACAGGCTAGACCTGAGCAGTTCTTC. Translated, it gives CATSRVQQARPEQFF. The chain combines TRBV15 with TRBJ2-1; a weak D match, TRBD1 (5 bases). The germline gives CDR1 LNHNV, CDR2 YYDKDF (reference sequence). The CDR3 covers 15 residues. Trimming pared 1 base from V and 9 bases from J, leaving 16 bases between.